This T cell receptor (beta chain) was captured in a study of control samples from healthy donors and cancer patients. Libraries were prepared by immunoSEQ multiplex PCR; TCRdb keeps only in-frame clonotypes and omits some of them. The sample holds tens of thousands of clones, about nine tenths seen once. Germline values: CDR1 WSHSY, CDR2 SAAADI. The V end was cut by 8 bases, the J end by 4 bases, with 17 bases between. The CDR3 has 14 amino acids. The rearrangement joins TRBV10-2 to TRBJ1-2, with D perhaps TRBD1 (6 bases). The source material was blood. This clonotype was sampled from a man aged 45 to 65 in good health. This chain's CDR3 is CASRGGGLGYGYTF. The CDR3 coding sequence is TGCGCCAGCCGGGGCGGGGGGCTAGGCTATGGCTACACCTTC.